The present entry profiles one T cell receptor beta chain with its context. Its matching antigen is unknown. These data come from a study of regulatory T cells. CDR3 length: 13 amino acids. Germline CDR1 reads SGHRS; CDR2 reads YFSETQ. The V end lost 3 bases, the J end lost 6 bases, and 13 bases lay between the germline ends. The primer mix had 52 TRBV and 13 TRBJ primers. Clones were sequenced by immunoSEQ multiplex PCR, and TCRdb holds only the in-frame ones, with some missing. The profile shows fewer than 2,500 clones, less than 95% of them singletons. All CD3G-deficient patients showed autoimmunity, more severe in two. CD4+ T cells were divided by sorting: CD25-high CD127-low Tregs, CD25-low CD127-high conventional cells. Study-wide findings and caveats: Regulatory T cells from CD3G-deficient patients were less diverse than autologous conventional CD4+ cells and control regulatory cells. Unique productive TRB reads were about tenfold lower in patient Treg samples than controls.

The gene calls are TRBV5-1 and TRBJ2-7; D is undetermined. Material: CD4+ Tregs sorted from blood. The clonotype was recovered from a child under 18 with CD3G deficiency. The CDR3 nucleotides read TGCGCCAGCAGCTACTATTCCGGAAGCGAGCAGTACTTC. This encodes CASSYYSGSEQYF.